This TCR beta chain was captured in a study of T-cell reconstitution after alpha-beta-depleted transplantation in children listed by TCRdb under 2016. Notes on the research overall: The study quantitatively tracked T-cell immune reconstitution after TCRalphabeta/CD19-depleted allogeneic hematopoietic cell transplantation in children using TCR repertoire profiling.

Turning to this clonotype: Its specific antigen is unknown. Nothing much larger sits one base from this clone, and base qualities are not available.

V is reduced by 5 bases and J by 7 bases, leaving a spacing of 15 bases between them. The CDR3 starts with the cysteine, ends with the phenylalanine, and has 13 residues. Just CDR3 DNA is preserved here, 39 bases in frame from base 1. Library creation used PCR. Sequencing was performed on an Illumina HiSeq 2500. TCR library preparation used molecular barcoding, with unique molecular identifiers applied to normalize quantification of the TCRbeta repertoire. The public reads were run again by TCRdb, first through fastp at Q25 and then through MiXCR, and only productive beta chains were kept. Entries are consolidated by CDR3 protein sequence, retaining the most common genes and DNA. This sample is represented by fewer than 550,000 distinct CDR3 sequences; around 9.9% of them were singletons. The ten largest clones represent about 5% of the sample.

The TCR comes from a human donor who donated a stem cell graft to a child with acute myeloid leukemia. The chain joins TRBV12-3 or TRBV12-4 to TRBJ2-7; the D gene is perhaps TRBD2, on 6 matching bases. The specimen was PBMCs from the stem cell graft donor, collected from the stem cell graft. The bases are TGTGCCAGCAGTATGGGTCGGGGAGGAGAGCAGTACTTC. It encodes CASSMGRGGEQYF.